The entry below gives a single T cell receptor beta chain sequence along with its context. What it recognizes is unknown. Diagnoses rested on clinical symptoms, serum thyroxine and TRAb, thyroid ultrasound and orbital computed tomography. The investigators amplified TCR beta CDR3 regions from RNA transcripts. The primer set for the first-round RT-PCR of the TCR CDR3 was HTBI. One entry per CDR3 protein results from TCRdb running MiXCR on the multiplex PCR reads. The sample has 600,000 or so distinct CDR3 sequences, 15% to 20% seen once; the top ten hold over 3.5%. This record belongs to a study of T cells in Graves' hyperthyroidism and ophthalmopathy. Between the trimmed V and J ends, which lost 4 bases and 3 bases, there was a span of 12 bases. Germline V gene lookup returns CDR1 MGHRA and CDR2 YSYEKL. The CDR3 is 14 amino acids. Study-wide results and caveats: Blood samples included most of the expanded thyroid clonotypes exceeding 0.001. Progression to ophthalmopathy was predicted a median of roughly 6.6 months early.

The receptor's source is a woman in her 30s with Graves' hyperthyroidism. This rearrangement joins TRBV4-1 to TRBJ1-1; perhaps TRBD1 as D (5 bases). Sequenced material: blood. Written as DNA, the CDR3 is TGCGCCAGCAGCCGCTTACCCAGGGACACTGAAGCTTTCTTT. It is translated as CASSRLPRDTEAFF.